This entry lists 22 T cell receptor beta chains sequenced from one sample in a study of breast tumors, draining lymph nodes, adjacent tissues. TCRdb passed the multiplex PCR reads through MiXCR, listing each CDR3 protein once. The data contain over 150,000 distinct CDR3 sequences, roughly 29% of them singletons. Breast cancer patients provided tissue from their axillary draining lymph nodes. The sample taken for sequencing was axillary lymph node tissue. The source of these receptors is a female donor with breast cancer. Some clones in this sample may be carry-over from other donors' samples.

This rearrangement joins TRBV7-3 to TRBJ2-5; D tentatively reads TRBD1 or TRBD2 (6 bases each). The CDR3 covers 12 residues. Germline V gives CDR1 SGHTA, CDR2 FQGTGA. The CDR3 DNA reads TGTGCTAGCCCGGGGGCGGAAGAGACCCAGTACTTC. This translates into CASPGAEETQYF.

This clonotype was seen at least ten times. The CDR3: CASSTYGLNQPQHF. In nucleotides, the CDR3 is TGTGCCAGCAGCACCTACGGGCTTAATCAGCCCCAGCATTTT. This sequence joins TRBV27 and TRBJ1-5, with D unresolved. V lost 6 bases and J lost 4, with 13 bases in between. CDR3 length: 14 amino acids. Per germline, CDR1 MNHEY and CDR2 SMNVEV (reference sequence).

As for this clonotype: With a much larger clone just one base away, this may be a read error. V usage is TRBV7-6 and J usage is TRBJ1-1; possible D gene TRBD1, 5 bases. The CDR3 has 12 amino acids. Germline CDR1 and CDR2: SGHVS and FNYEAQ. Trimming took off 6 bases at V and 7 bases at J, with 12 bases between the two ends. The CDR3 here is CASSRGGNEAFF. As DNA, the CDR3 is TGTGCCAGCAGTCGGGGGGGAAATGAAGCTTTCTTT.

A word on this clonotype: A much bigger clone sits one base away, suggesting this may be a read error. The chain uses TRBV28 and TRBJ1-3; D remains ambiguous. The CDR3 length is 13 residues. V dropped 7 bases and J dropped 5 bases, with 12 bases sitting between them. Germline V CDR1 and CDR2: MDHEN, SYDVKM. CDR3 sequence (DNA): TGTGCCAGCAACAGAACTCGACGAAACACCATATATTTT. This sequence encodes CASNRTRRNTIYF.

This clonotype has a count of ten or more. The chain combines TRBV7-9 with TRBJ2-7; a weak D match, TRBD1 (5 bases). The CDR3 spans 14 residues. V was shortened by 4 bases and J by 3 bases, with 13 bases between the two germline ends. Germline V CDR1 and CDR2: SEHNR, FQNEAQ (reference sequence). In nucleotides, the CDR3 is TGTGCCAGCAGCTCATCGGCAGGGCGCTACGAGCAGTACTTC. Amino acids: CASSSSAGRYEQYF.

The gene calls are TRBV29-1 and TRBJ2-7; 13 bases agree with TRBD2. V shed 4 bases, J shed 5 bases, and the junction held 5 bases outside the gene matches. The CDR3 covers 14 residues. Germline CDR1 is SQVTM and CDR2 is ANQGSEA. CDR3: CSVAETSGRDEQYF. The CDR3 DNA reads as TGCAGCGTTGCCGAAACTAGCGGGAGGGACGAGCAGTACTTC.

A note on this clonotype: An end of the junction differs from the germline gene, which may be a read error. This chain connects TRBV7-3 to TRBJ1-6, with TRBD1 as a possible D gene (6 bases). The germline V gene has CDR1 SGHTA and CDR2 FQGTGA. There are 15 residues in the CDR3. The CDR3 sequence is CASSLQGGGNSPLHF. In DNA form, the CDR3 reads TGTGCCAGCAGCTTACAGGGAGGGGGTAATTCACCCCTTCACTTT.

At least ten counts were recorded for this clonotype. The chain recombines TRBV4-1 with TRBJ2-7, with 14 bases that match TRBD2. After removal of 0 bases from V and 0 bases from J, the junction contained 4 bases not matched to a gene. This CDR3 is built from 18 residues. Germline V gene data show CDR1 as MGHRA and CDR2 as YSYEKL. The CDR3 here is CASSQDRGLAGVSYEQYF. Written as DNA, the CDR3 is TGCGCCAGCAGCCAAGATAGGGGACTAGCGGGGGTCTCCTACGAGCAGTACTTC.

This clonotype showed up just a few times. This chain links TRBV5-8 with TRBJ2-5, with D perhaps TRBD1 or TRBD2 (5 bases each). Per germline, CDR1 SGHTS and CDR2 YDEGEE. CDR3 length: 16 amino acids. The ends were cut back, 1 base at V and 0 bases at J, with 13 bases in the middle. The CDR3 region has the DNA TGTGCCAGCAGCTTGTACGGGGCGCCTGACCAAGAGACCCAGTACTTC. It encodes CASSLYGAPDQETQYF.

This clonotype was seen many times. The J gene is TRBJ2-7, the V gene TRBV5-6; 12 positions agree with TRBD2. Germline CDR1 SGHDT, CDR2 YYEEEE. Trimming took 4 bases from V and 3 from J; bases not matched to a gene: 5. This CDR3 spans 15 amino acids. The CDR3 protein is CASSRLAGVGYEQYF. CDR3 bases: TGTGCCAGCAGCCGACTAGCGGGAGTAGGCTACGAGCAGTACTTC. Full variable domain (remainder filled in from reference TRBV5-6 and TRBJ2-7): DAGVTQSPTHLIKTRGQQVTLRCSPKSGHDTVSWYQQALGQGPQFIFQYYEEEERQRGNFPDRFSGHQFPNYSSELNVNALLLGDSALYLCASSRLAGVGYEQYFGPGTRLTVT.

This clonotype showed up many times. V usage is TRBV2 and J usage is TRBJ2-3; D perhaps matches TRBD1 (5 bases). V gave up 7 bases and J gave up 10 bases, with 12 bases separating them. From germline, CDR1 is SNHLY and CDR2 FYNNEI. The CDR3 consists of 11 residues. The CDR3 is CASKGPSPQYF. DNA of the CDR3: TGTGCCAGCAAGGGGCCAAGCCCGCAGTATTTT.

The table lists this clonotype with many counts. The CDR3 DNA is TGTGCCATCAGTGAGTCCCAGGGGGGAGAGACCCAGTACTTC. Protein product: CAISESQGGETQYF. The genes are TRBV10-3 and TRBJ2-5, with D perhaps TRBD1 (7 bases). V dropped 0 bases and J dropped 4 bases, with 9 bases sitting between them. This CDR3 is 14 amino acids long. Germline V gene sequence: CDR1 ENHRY, CDR2 SYGVKD.

In its sample, this clonotype was seen many times. The chain has TRBV30 and TRBJ1-6; D remains unclear. From germline, CDR1 is GTSNPN and CDR2 SVGIG (reference sequence). Trimming took off 1 base at V and 7 bases at J, with 8 bases between the two ends. CDR3 length equals 13 residues. In DNA, the CDR3 is TGTGCCTGGAGTGGTGCTAGAAATTCACCCCTCCACTTT. Protein: CAWSGARNSPLHF.

This clonotype was detected only a few times. This sequence may be a read error, since a much larger clone differs from it by one base. V is TRBV7-9 and J is TRBJ2-7; possible D gene TRBD1, 5 bases. The V end lost 5 bases, the J end lost 3 bases, and 14 bases lay between the germline ends. The CDR3 is made up of 14 amino acids. Germline values: CDR1 SEHNR, CDR2 FQNEAQ (reference sequence). The CDR3 here is CASSRPGHYYEQYF. DNA for the CDR3: TGTGCCAGCAGCCGCCCTGGACACTACTACGAGCAGTACTTC.

CDR3 nucleotides: TGCAGTGCTAGAGATAACGAGGGCTACACCTTC. Its protein is CSARDNEGYTF. The chain employs TRBV20-1 and TRBJ1-2; D ambiguous. The CDR3 length is 11 residues. Germline V gives CDR1 DFQATT, CDR2 SNEGSKA (reference sequence). Trimming removed 0 bases from V and 8 bases from J, with 7 bases in between.

The gene calls are TRBV3-1 and TRBJ2-4; D perhaps matches TRBD1 (6 bases). Per the germline V gene, CDR1 is LGHDT and CDR2 is YNNKEL (reference sequence). V was pared by 1 base and J by 7 bases, with 14 bases between. This CDR3 contains 15 residues. This CDR3 is CASSQGWGLGNIQYF. CDR3 bases: TGTGCCAGCAGCCAAGGGTGGGGGCTAGGGAACATTCAGTACTTC.

This clonotype has ten or more counts. CDR3 sequence reads: CASHTTGTTYNEQFF. The CDR3 DNA sequence: TGCGCCAGCCACACAACAGGGACAACTTACAATGAGCAGTTCTTC. The rearrangement uses TRBV5-1 and TRBJ2-1, with D perhaps matching TRBD1 (6 bases). The V end lost 7 bases, the J end lost 4 bases, and 18 bases lay between the germline ends. The germline V gene encodes CDR1 SGHRS and CDR2 YFSETQ. This CDR3 region has 15 residues. Full variable domain (outside the CDR3, taken from reference TRBV5-1 and TRBJ2-1): KAGVTQTPRYLIKTRGQQVTLSCSPISGHRSVSWYQQTPGQGLQFLFEYFSETQRNKGNFPGRFSGRQFSNSRSEMNVSTLELGDSALYLCASHTTGTTYNEQFFGPGTRLTVL.

This clonotype showed up many times. This chain connects TRBV20-1 to TRBJ2-5; tentative D call: TRBD1 (5 bases). Trimming took 0 bases from V and 2 from J, leaving 13 bases between them. Germline V CDR1 and CDR2: DFQATT, SNEGSKA (reference sequence). CDR3 length equals 15 residues. The CDR3 sequence: CSARDSRTRQETQYF. CDR3 nucleotides: TGCAGTGCTAGAGATTCCAGGACAAGGCAAGAGACCCAGTACTTC.

To note about this clonotype: A much more abundant neighbour one base away suggests this may be a read error. The chain joins TRBV5-1 to TRBJ2-5, with a weak D call TRBD2 (5 bases). The CDR3 consists of 13 residues. From germline, CDR1 is SGHRS and CDR2 YFSETQ. Written as DNA, the CDR3 is TGCGCCAGCAGCTTCGAAGGGAGAGAGATCCAGTACTTC. Protein sequence: CASSFEGREIQYF.

The chain couples TRBV5-7 to TRBJ2-4; no definite D call. Being an ORF, TRBV5-7 has a function that is uncertain. The V end lost 1 base, the J end lost 8 bases, and 13 bases lay between the germline ends. This CDR3 has 14 residues. As DNA, the CDR3 is TGTGCCAGCAGCTTGTTTGATTCTCGGGACATTCAGTACTTC. Protein product: CASSLFDSRDIQYF.

The sample holds many counts of this clonotype. V is TRBV7-2 and J is TRBJ2-3; no firm D call. Trimming shortened V by 5 bases and J by 4 bases, and 19 bases separated the two germline ends. The CDR3 contains 16 residues. CDR1 and CDR2 (germline): SGHTA, FQGNSA. CDR3: CASSPSAPGAADTQYF. In nucleotides, the CDR3 is TGTGCCAGCAGCCCATCGGCTCCCGGAGCAGCAGATACGCAGTATTTT.

This clonotype has a handful of counts. A read error may account for a junction end that differs from germline. The chain carries TRBV5-4 and TRBJ2-3; 7 bases align to TRBD1. This CDR3 spans 16 amino acids. CDR1 and CDR2 (germline): SGHNT, YYREEE (reference sequence). The CDR3 DNA sequence: TGTGCCAGCAGCTCCTCGACAGGGCGAGACACAGATACGCAGTGTTTT. Protein: CASSSSTGRDTDTQCF.